Shown below are 32 T cell receptor beta chains from a single sample sequenced in a study of HIV-infected patients and healthy controls. Alpha and beta constant-region primers primed reverse transcription of around 0.5 ug RNA. Using multiplexing indices, alpha and beta chain libraries were generated apart by chain-specific third strand synthesis. One entry per CDR3 protein, called by TCRdb with MiXCR from the 5' RACE reads. The sample carries 18,000 or so distinct CDR3 sequences, over 9% recorded once. The repertoire came from unfractionated whole blood and reflected all unsorted peripheral T cells. Sequencing was carried out using blood. The receptors shown here come from an adult in good health.

This clonotype was observed many times. Here the CDR3 reads CASSPSAGALNTGELFF. The CDR3 DNA follows: TGTGCCAGCAGCCCCTCAGCGGGGGCCCTGAACACCGGGGAGCTGTTTTTT. This chain connects TRBV7-9 to TRBJ2-2; TRBD2 agrees at 8 bases. Trimming cost V 5 bases and J 1 base; bases outside gene matches: 9. Germline V CDR1 and CDR2: SEHNR, FQNEAQ (reference sequence). The CDR3 loop spans 17 amino acids.

This clonotype was detected many times. The chain carries TRBV20-1 and TRBJ2-6, with 8 bases fitting TRBD2. The CDR3 runs to 18 residues. The J segment lost 4 bases and the V segment lost 1 base, leaving 12 bases of the junction unmatched. In germline, CDR1 is DFQATT, CDR2 SNEGSKA (reference sequence). The chain's CDR3 is CSARAKASGGGGANVLTF. The CDR3 nucleotides read TGCAGTGCTAGAGCCAAGGCCAGCGGGGGAGGAGGGGCCAACGTCCTGACTTTC.

This chain connects TRBV5-1 to TRBJ2-6; weak D call: TRBD1 (6 bases). CDR3 length equals 16 residues. The ends were cut back, 1 base at V and 4 bases at J, with 12 bases in the middle. Germline assignment: CDR1 SGHRS and CDR2 YFSETQ. In nucleotides, the CDR3 is TGCGCCAGCAGCTTGTGGGGGCAGAAGGGGGCCAACGTCCTGACTTTC. Translation gives CASSLWGQKGANVLTF.

The sample holds many counts of this clonotype. The chain uses TRBV12-3 or TRBV12-4 and TRBJ1-5, with D unresolved. The CDR3 totals 13 residues. The V and J ends lost 0 bases and 5 bases respectively, with 5 bases between them. CDR3 DNA: TGTGCCAGCAGTTTAGCGGCGGATCAGCCCCAGCATTTT. It encodes CASSLAADQPQHF.

The sample holds a few counts of this clonotype. The rearrangement uses TRBV28 and TRBJ1-4, with a tentative D call TRBD1 (5 bases). This CDR3 region has 14 residues. V lost 1 base, J lost 5 bases, and 8 bases lay in between. CDR1 is MDHEN and CDR2 is SYDVKM in the germline V gene. This chain's CDR3 is CASSLSAGNEKLFF. In nucleotides, the CDR3 is TGTGCCAGCAGTTTATCCGCAGGGAATGAAAAACTGTTTTTT. The full variable domain, with the rest looked up from reference TRBV28 and TRBJ1-4, is DVKVTQSSRYLVKRTGEKVFLECVQDMDHENMFWYRQDPGLGLRLIYFSYDVKMKEKGDIPEGYSVSREKKERFSLILESASTNQTSMYLCASSLSAGNEKLFFGSGTQLSVL.

The chain has TRBV12-3 or TRBV12-4 and TRBJ2-1; TRBD2 matches at 7 bases. V gave up 5 bases and J gave up 3 bases; unmatched junction bases: 4. The CDR3 sequence is 14 residues long. This CDR3 is CASSPAGLYNEQFF. For the CDR3, the DNA is TGTGCCAGCAGTCCAGCGGGACTCTACAATGAGCAGTTCTTC.

This clonotype was detected a few times. V is TRBV7-8 and J is TRBJ2-5; D possibly corresponds to TRBD1 (5 bases). The length of the CDR3 is 15 residues. CDR1 SGHVS and CDR2 FQNEAQ come from the germline V gene. V was shortened by 5 bases and J by 3 bases, with 16 bases between the two germline ends. The CDR3: CASSPARRTKETQYF. CDR3 nucleotides: TGTGCCAGCAGCCCTGCTCGAAGGACAAAAGAGACCCAGTACTTC.

This clonotype appeared many times. This chain uses TRBV29-1 with TRBJ2-3, with TRBD1 as a possible D gene (5 bases). The length of the CDR3 is 14 residues. Germline lookup yields CDR1 SQVTM and CDR2 ANQGSEA. Between the trimmed V and J ends, which lost 5 bases and 2 bases, there was a span of 14 bases. The CDR3 nucleotides read TGCAGCGTTAAAAGGGGAAACCCCACAGATACGCAGTATTTT. It is translated as CSVKRGNPTDTQYF.

Many counts were recorded for this clonotype. This sequence joins TRBV20-1 and TRBJ2-5; TRBD2 is a possible D gene (6 bases). V shed 2 bases and J shed 2 bases, with 9 bases lying between them. Germline V gene lookup returns CDR1 DFQATT and CDR2 SNEGSKA (reference sequence). The CDR3 has 13 amino acids. DNA of the CDR3: TGCAGTGCTAGACGGGGGAAACAAGAGACCCAGTACTTC. This translates into CSARRGKQETQYF.

This clonotype is categorized as medium-sized. This sequence joins TRBV5-1 and TRBJ2-3, with D unresolved. V was cut by 4 bases and J by 6 bases, with 9 bases left in between. The germline V gene encodes CDR1 SGHRS and CDR2 YFSETQ. The CDR3 has 12 residues. In nucleotides, the CDR3 is TGCGCCAGCAGCCCCCGCGAGGATACGCAGTATTTT. It is translated as CASSPREDTQYF.

This clonotype came up a few times. The gene calls are TRBV12-5 and TRBJ2-5; 8 bases are a match to TRBD2. The CDR3 runs 14 residues. V was pared by 4 bases and J by 3 bases, with 4 bases of the junction left unmatched. The V gene's germline CDR1 is LGHNT and CDR2 FRNRAP. The CDR3 is CASGSYGGEETQYF. The CDR3 DNA reads as TGTGCTAGTGGTTCCTACGGGGGGGAAGAGACCCAGTACTTC.

This clonotype is medium-sized (0.01 to 0.1%) in the sample. This rearrangement joins TRBV7-3 to TRBJ2-3; 9 positions match TRBD2. Germline lookup yields CDR1 SGHTA and CDR2 FQGTGA. V lost 5 bases and J lost 4; bases outside the gene matches: 10. The CDR3 has 16 residues. The CDR3 loop is CASSKAGGRGADTQYF. The DNA of the CDR3 is TGTGCCAGCAGCAAAGCGGGGGGCAGGGGGGCAGATACGCAGTATTTT.

In this sample, this clonotype turned up once. The genes are TRBV14 and TRBJ1-5, with D uncertain. V lost 4 bases and J 6 bases, leaving 10 bases between the germline ends. CDR1 SGHDN and CDR2 FVKESK come from the germline V gene. The CDR3 sequence is 13 residues long. The CDR3 loop is CASSPKWVQPQHF. The CDR3 DNA follows: TGTGCCAGCAGCCCAAAATGGGTTCAGCCCCAGCATTTT.

This chain connects TRBV14 to TRBJ2-1; D is perhaps TRBD1 (5 bases). V shed 4 bases and J shed 9 bases, with 13 bases lying between them. From germline, CDR1 is SGHDN and CDR2 FVKESK. The CDR3 runs to 13 residues. The chain's CDR3 is CASSRARDGEQFF. The CDR3 coding sequence is TGTGCCAGCAGCCGGGCCAGGGATGGTGAGCAGTTCTTC.

The rearrangement links TRBV7-2 to TRBJ1-6, with D maybe TRBD1 (6 bases). CDR3 length: 14 residues. The germline V and J ends were trimmed by 3 bases and 10 bases, with 13 bases remaining between them. Germline loops: CDR1 SGHTA, CDR2 FQGNSA. CDR3 loop: CASSFTRGGSPLHF. CDR3 sequence (DNA): TGTGCCAGCAGCTTTACCAGGGGAGGATCACCCCTCCACTTT.

The rearrangement joins TRBV12-3 or TRBV12-4 to TRBJ1-1, with 7 bases fitting TRBD1. The CDR3 length is 15 residues. Trimming took 4 bases from V and 3 from J; bases not matched to a gene: 8. The CDR3 is CASSSGGFRDTEAFF. In DNA, the CDR3 is TGTGCCAGCAGTTCAGGGGGATTTAGGGACACTGAAGCTTTCTTT.

This clonotype is judged medium-sized (0.01 to 0.1%). The J gene is TRBJ2-7, the V gene TRBV29-1; 7 bases are a match to TRBD1. Germline V gives CDR1 SQVTM, CDR2 ANQGSEA. Trimming took 6 bases from V and 4 from J; bases not matched to a gene: 6. This CDR3 comprises 12 residues. The CDR3 nucleotides are TGCAGCGTCTACCAGGGGGTTTACGAGCAGTACTTC. Translating it yields CSVYQGVYEQYF.

This clonotype was seen only a few times. This chain links TRBV13 with TRBJ2-1, with D perhaps given as TRBD1 or TRBD2 (5 bases each). Trimming stripped 4 bases from V and 2 bases from J, with 15 bases between. Germline V gene lookup returns CDR1 PRHDT and CDR2 FYEKMQ (reference sequence). The CDR3 sequence is 16 residues long. DNA of the CDR3: TGTGCCAGCAGCTGGGGGTCTCCTGACCCCTACAATGAGCAGTTCTTC. Translation: CASSWGSPDPYNEQFF.

CDR3 residues: CASSPDGLYGYTF. The CDR3 coding sequence is TGCGCCAGCAGCCCGGACGGACTGTATGGCTACACCTTC. The chain couples TRBV5-1 to TRBJ1-2, with D hard to call. The V end lost 4 bases, the J end lost 5 bases, and 12 bases lay between the germline ends. CDR3 length: 13 residues. The V gene's germline CDR1 is SGHRS and CDR2 YFSETQ.

Concerning this clonotype: The junction shows a germline mismatch at one end, possibly a read error. The V call is TRBV7-7, the J call TRBJ2-5; D is unclear. The CDR3 has 13 residues. CDR1 is SSHAT, CDR2 FNYEAQ, per germline (reference sequence). The CDR3 DNA sequence: TGTGCTAGCAGCTTGGGTTATCAAGAGACCCAGTACTTC. This gives the protein CASSLGYQETQYF.

This clonotype is categorized as medium-sized. V is TRBV12-3 or TRBV12-4 and J is TRBJ2-5; the D is unclear. Trimming cost V 5 bases and J 0 bases, with 13 bases left between them. The CDR3 sequence is 15 residues long. Here the CDR3 reads CASSQQRLNQETQYF. The CDR3 DNA follows: TGTGCCAGCAGTCAACAGAGGTTAAACCAAGAGACCCAGTACTTC.

There are many counts of this clonotype. This chain uses TRBV7-9 with TRBJ1-6; unclear D gene. Germline V CDR1 and CDR2: SEHNR, FQNEAQ (reference sequence). V dropped 3 bases and J dropped 0 bases, with 9 bases sitting between them. CDR3 length: 16 amino acids. The CDR3 DNA reads as TGTGCCAGCAGCTTTACTCTAAGCTCCTATAATTCACCCCTCCACTTT. Residues: CASSFTLSSYNSPLHF.

This clonotype was counted at least ten times. One end of the junction varies from germline; a read error may be responsible. The rearrangement links TRBV7-7 to TRBJ2-1; 11 bases match TRBD2. The CDR3 is 14 residues long. CDR1 and CDR2 (germline): SSHAT, FNYEAQ (reference sequence). CDR3 nucleotide sequence: TGTGCTAGCAGCCAGACTAGCGGGGATAATGAGCAGTTCTTC. Its protein product is CASSQTSGDNEQFF.

This clonotype was detected many times. The CDR3 nucleotides are TGTGCCAGTAGTATACCCAGGGGCGGACAGCCCCAGCATTTT. Translation gives CASSIPRGGQPQHF. This chain links TRBV19 with TRBJ1-5; tentative D call: TRBD1 (6 bases). The V end lost 2 bases, the J end lost 7 bases, and 12 bases lay between the germline ends. This CDR3 is 14 amino acids long. The germline CDR1 and CDR2 sequences are LNHDA and SQIVND (reference sequence).

This clonotype is labeled medium-sized. The chain joins TRBV4-1 to TRBJ1-5, with 8 bases that match TRBD1. With 0 bases clipped from V and 0 bases from J, the junction kept 7 bases outside the gene matches. This CDR3 contains 18 residues. Germline CDR1 reads MGHRA; CDR2 reads YSYEKL. The CDR3 bases are TGCGCCAGCAGCCAAGACTACCGGACAGGGCGTAGCAATCAGCCCCAGCATTTT. It specifies CASSQDYRTGRSNQPQHF.

This clonotype was found many times. The chain links TRBV20-1 to TRBJ1-4; 7 bases are a match to TRBD1. Germline CDR1 DFQATT, CDR2 SNEGSKA (reference sequence). The CDR3 runs to 13 residues. The J segment lost 6 bases and the V segment lost 5 bases, leaving 6 bases of the junction unmatched. The CDR3 sequence: CSALQGRHEKLFF. The CDR3 nucleotides read TGCAGTGCTTTACAGGGGAGACATGAAAAACTGTTTTTT.

This clonotype was seen many times. The chain is built from TRBV5-1 and TRBJ2-7; D might be TRBD1 (6 bases). CDR1 is SGHRS and CDR2 is YFSETQ in the germline V gene. With 7 bases removed from V and 7 bases from J, the gap between germline ends came to 21 bases. This CDR3 contains 14 residues. The CDR3 loop reads CASSPLDSQWEQYF. CDR3 nucleotides: TGCGCCAGCTCCCCCTTGGACAGCCAGTGGGAGCAGTACTTC.

The chain joins TRBV5-1 to TRBJ2-3; D may correspond to TRBD1 or TRBD2 (5 bases each). Germline V gene lookup returns CDR1 SGHRS and CDR2 YFSETQ. V was cut by 3 bases and J by 2 bases, with 19 bases left in between. This CDR3 has 17 residues. CDR3 sequence reads: CASSWTWDPLYTDTQYF. DNA of the CDR3: TGCGCCAGCAGCTGGACTTGGGACCCACTCTACACAGATACGCAGTATTTT. The full variable domain, completed using reference TRBV5-1 and TRBJ2-3, is KAGVTQTPRYLIKTRGQQVTLSCSPISGHRSVSWYQQTPGQGLQFLFEYFSETQRNKGNFPGRFSGRQFSNSRSEMNVSTLELGDSALYLCASSWTWDPLYTDTQYFGPGTRLTVL.

The chain joins TRBV7-2 to TRBJ1-4; D unresolved. Germline CDR1 SGHTA, CDR2 FQGNSA. V was cut by 5 bases and J by 4 bases, with 11 bases left in between. The CDR3 is made up of 14 amino acids. CDR3 in DNA: TGTGCCAGCAGCCACGGACGGATTAATGAAAAACTGTTTTTT. Translated, it gives CASSHGRINEKLFF. The full variable domain, with the rest looked up from reference TRBV7-2 and TRBJ1-4, is GAGVSQSPSNKVTEKGKDVELRCDPISGHTALYWYRQSLGQGLEFLIYFQGNSAPDKSGLPSDRFSAERTGGSVSTLTIQRTQQEDSAVYLCASSHGRINEKLFFGSGTQLSVL.

Judged by abundance, this clonotype is medium-sized (0.01 to 0.1%). V usage is TRBV6-2 or TRBV6-3 and J usage is TRBJ1-6; 9 bases fit TRBD1. Germline CDR1 reads MNHEY; CDR2 reads SVGEGT. This CDR3 is built from 14 residues. V lost 6 bases to trimming and J lost 7 bases; unmatched junction nucleotides: 4. CDR3 in amino acids: CASSGTGPNSPLHF. The CDR3 DNA sequence: TGTGCCAGCAGCGGGACAGGGCCGAATTCACCCCTCCACTTT.

The chain joins TRBV6-2 or TRBV6-3 to TRBJ1-6, with D possibly being TRBD1 (6 bases). V gave up 2 bases and J gave up 10 bases, with 18 bases separating them. Germline CDR1 reads MNHEY; CDR2 reads SVGEGT. The CDR3 extends over 16 amino acids. The DNA for the CDR3 is TGTGCCAGCAGTTACGCGTCGGACAGAGGAGGGTCACCCCTCCACTTT. Amino acids: CASSYASDRGGSPLHF.

This clonotype is judged medium-sized (0.01 to 0.1%). At one end the junction does not follow the germline gene, possibly because of a read error. This rearrangement joins TRBV12-3 or TRBV12-4 to TRBJ2-7, with TRBD1 matching over 7 bases. The CDR3 loop spans 14 amino acids. The CDR3 region has the DNA TGTGCCAGCAGGTTATCCGGGACAGCTTACGGGCAGTACTTC. It yields the protein CASRLSGTAYGQYF.